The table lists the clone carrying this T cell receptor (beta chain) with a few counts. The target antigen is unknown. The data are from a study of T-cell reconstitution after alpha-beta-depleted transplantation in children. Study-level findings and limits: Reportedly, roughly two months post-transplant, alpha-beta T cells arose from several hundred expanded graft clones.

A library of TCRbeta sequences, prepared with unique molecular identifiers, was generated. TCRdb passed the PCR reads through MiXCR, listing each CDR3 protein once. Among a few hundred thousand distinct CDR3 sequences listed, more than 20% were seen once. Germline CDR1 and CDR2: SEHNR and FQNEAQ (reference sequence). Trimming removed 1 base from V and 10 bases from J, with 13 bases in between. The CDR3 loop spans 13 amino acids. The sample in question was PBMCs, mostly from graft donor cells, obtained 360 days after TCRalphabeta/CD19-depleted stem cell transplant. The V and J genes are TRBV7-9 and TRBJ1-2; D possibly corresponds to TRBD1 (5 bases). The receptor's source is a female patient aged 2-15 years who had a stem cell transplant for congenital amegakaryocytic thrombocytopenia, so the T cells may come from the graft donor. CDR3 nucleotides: TGTGCCAGCAGCTTAGAGCAGGGCCCTAACTACACCTTC. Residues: CASSLEQGPNYTF.